The entry below describes one T cell receptor (beta chain). The antigen remains unidentified. Each CDR3 protein gets one entry after TCRdb re-called the reads with MiXCR. This sample has hundreds of thousands of distinct CDR3 sequences, with 20% to 25% found just once. This sample is drawn from a study of T cell repertoires in cytomegalovirus infection. Study-wide background: Public signatures in TCR beta pointed to CMV infection and matching HLA type. Study-level findings and limits: Dominating the ex vivo response were TCR beta clonotypes that were CMV-specific and HLA-C-restricted. Carriers of CMV and the relevant HLA type were discriminated by public TCR beta frequency.

Germline values: CDR1 MNHEY, CDR2 SMNVEV (reference sequence). V gave up 2 bases and J gave up 10 bases, with 18 bases separating them. The CDR3 extends over 15 amino acids. The clonotype comes from a human donor in good health (CMV status not recorded). Some clones in this sample may be carry-over from other donors' samples. The specimen was CD8+ T cells from PBMCs. The V call is TRBV27, the J call TRBJ2-1; D gene uncertain. The CDR3 sequence: CASSLIAVYEREQFF. In nucleotides, the CDR3 is TGTGCCAGCAGTTTAATAGCTGTGTACGAACGAGAGCAGTTCTTC.